Listed below are T cell receptor beta chains from one sample, sequenced in a study of blood T cell repertoires in COVID-19. This table comes from immunoSEQ multiplex PCR, and its TCRdb copy is limited to in-frame clones, with some not included. The table lists about 210,000 clones, 80% to 85% of them singletons, with 8.5% to 10% in the top ten. The sequencing sample was made of PBMCs or T cells enriched from blood (not recorded which). Receptors originate from a woman aged 45 to 65 with acute COVID-19. Each CDR3 is given with its conserved first and last residue. D genes are given only for firm matches. Expanded clones get a size class; other rows say once, few or many, or leave the size out.

j_gene | d_gene | v_gene | abundance | CDR3aa | CDR3nt
TRBJ1-5 | NA | TRBV21-1 | few | CASSNRQDNSNQPQHF | TGTGCCAGCAGCAATAGACAGGACAATAGCAATCAGCCCCAGCATTTT
TRBJ2-7 | NA | TRBV11-3 | few | CASSPTSYNEQYF | TGTGCCAGCAGCCCTACTAGCTACAACGAGCAGTACTTC
TRBJ2-1 | TRBD2 | TRBV5-1 | NA | CASSLSAGTGNEQFF | TGCGCCAGCAGCTTGTCAGCGGGGACTGGAAATGAGCAGTTCTTC
TRBJ2-7 | TRBD2 | TRBV28 | NA | CASSLGLTSGYEQYF | TGTGCCAGCAGTTTAGGCTTGACTAGCGGCTACGAGCAGTACTTC
TRBJ2-5 | NA | TRBV3-1/TRBV3-2 | NA | CASSPGGWRATQETQYF | TGTGCCAGCAGCCCAGGGGGGTGGCGGGCCACCCAAGAGACCCAGTACTTC
TRBJ2-5 | TRBD2 | TRBV5-1 | NA | CARSLAGRGGVSEETQYF | TGCGCCCGCAGCTTGGCCGGCCGGGGGGGAGTTTCCGAAGAGACCCAGTACTTC
TRBJ2-5 | TRBD1 | TRBV5-1 | once | CASSSRTPGQGARETQYF | TGCGCCAGCAGCAGCAGAACGCCGGGACAGGGGGCGAGGGAGACCCAGTACTTC
TRBJ2-1 | TRBD2 | TRBV5-1 | NA | CASSSGLAGNEQFF | TGCGCCAGCAGCTCGGGACTAGCGGGGAATGAGCAGTTCTTC
TRBJ1-2 | NA | TRBV10-3 | NA | CAISEGRGEYGYTF | TGTGCCATCAGTGAAGGCAGGGGTGAGTATGGCTACACCTTC
TRBJ2-6 | NA | TRBV4-3 | NA | CASSQDGQGILSGANVLTF | TGCGCCAGCAGCCAAGATGGGCAGGGGATACTGTCTGGGGCCAACGTCCTGACTTTC
TRBJ2-5 | NA | TRBV19 | NA | CASSLSHRGGQETQYF | TGTGCCAGTAGTCTGTCCCACAGGGGGGGCCAAGAGACCCAGTACTTC
TRBJ1-2 | NA | TRBV19 | NA | CASSIGDGNYGYTF | TGTGCCAGTAGTATAGGCGACGGGAACTATGGCTACACCTTC
TRBJ2-3 | TRBD2 | TRBV7-6 | NA | CASSLTSSGQLTDTQYF | TGTGCCAGCAGCTTAACGTCTAGCGGGCAACTAACAGATACGCAGTATTTT
TRBJ2-1 | NA | TRBV19 | NA | CASNWGGIDNEQFF | TGTGCCAGTAATTGGGGGGGCATCGACAATGAGCAGTTCTTC
TRBJ1-1 | NA | TRBV20-1 | NA | CSASEGEDTEAFF | TGCAGTGCTAGTGAGGGTGAGGACACTGAAGCTTTCTTT
TRBJ1-2 | NA | TRBV11-2 | NA | CASSAYRDGYTF | TGTGCCAGCAGCGCTTACAGGGACGGCTACACCTTC
TRBJ2-1 | NA | TRBV28 | NA | CASNRADSYNEQFF | TGTGCCAGTAATCGAGCGGATTCCTACAATGAGCAGTTCTTC
TRBJ1-6 | NA | TRBV28 | NA | CASSPAWGPYNSPLHF | TGTGCCAGCAGTCCAGCATGGGGCCCCTATAATTCACCCCTCCACTTT
TRBJ2-3 | NA | TRBV27 | NA | CASSSPPGEQYF | TGTGCCAGCAGTTCGCCCCCAGGGGAGCAGTATTTT
TRBJ1-1 | NA | TRBV4-3 | once | CASSQQGAEAFF | TGCGCCAGCAGCCAACAGGGCGCTGAAGCTTTCTTT
TRBJ2-3 | TRBD2 | TRBV19 | NA | CATRGGGGPTDTQYF | TGTGCCACCCGCGGAGGCGGGGGGCCCACAGATACGCAGTATTTT
TRBJ2-4 | NA | TRBV5-1 | NA | CASSRGGVDIQYF | TGCGCCAGCAGCCGGGGAGGCGTTGACATTCAGTACTTC
TRBJ2-3 | TRBD1 | TRBV10-3 | NA | CAISGSIGQAESTDTQYF | TGTGCCATCAGTGGATCAATTGGACAGGCCGAGAGCACAGATACGCAGTATTTT
TRBJ2-7 | TRBD1 | TRBV7-2 | NA | CASSPQGQGAGYEQYF | TGTGCCAGCAGCCCCCAAGGACAGGGGGCCGGTTACGAGCAGTACTTC
TRBJ2-7 | TRBD2 | TRBV7-3 | NA | CASSPIAGGGNEQYF | TGTGCCAGCAGCCCCATAGCGGGAGGCGGGAACGAGCAGTACTTC
TRBJ2-3 | NA | TRBV28 | NA | CASSSGSHTDTQYF | TGTGCCAGCAGTTCTGGGAGTCACACAGATACGCAGTATTTT
TRBJ2-7 | TRBD1 | TRBV5-1 | NA | CASRPWDRGPYEQYF | TGCGCCAGCCGACCCTGGGACAGGGGGCCCTACGAGCAGTACTTC
TRBJ2-2 | TRBD2 | TRBV7-2 | NA | CASSFSGTLTGELFF | TGTGCCAGCAGCTTTAGCGGGACCCTCACCGGGGAGCTGTTTTTT
TRBJ2-1 | TRBD1 | TRBV24-1 | NA | CATSDLKEGDRVYNEQFF | TGTGCCACCAGTGATTTAAAAGAGGGGGACAGGGTCTACAATGAGCAGTTCTTC
TRBJ1-5 | TRBD1 | TRBV7-2 | NA | CASSSGQGGVQPQHF | TGTGCCAGCAGCTCGGGACAGGGAGGGGTTCAGCCCCAGCATTTT
TRBJ1-6 | NA | TRBV11-2 | NA | CASSLERWGDSISPLHF | TGTGCCAGCAGCTTAGAGCGATGGGGAGATAGTATTTCACCCCTCCACTTT
TRBJ2-3 | TRBD1 | TRBV2 | once | CASRLGQGSDTQYF | TGTGCCAGCAGGCTTGGACAGGGGTCAGATACGCAGTATTTT
TRBJ1-2 | NA | TRBV7-8 | NA | CASAPQGGYGYTF | TGTGCCAGCGCCCCTCAAGGGGGCTATGGCTACACCTTC
TRBJ1-1 | NA | TRBV5-1 | NA | CASSPRQVRNTEAFF | TGCGCCAGCAGCCCCCGACAGGTTAGGAACACTGAAGCTTTCTTT
TRBJ2-7 | TRBD1 | TRBV7-6 | NA | CASSLSTPRTGGYEQYF | TGTGCCAGCAGCTTATCAACCCCCCGGACAGGGGGCTACGAGCAGTACTTC
TRBJ2-7 | NA | TRBV29-1 | NA | CSVVRETYEQYF | TGCAGCGTTGTCCGGGAGACTTACGAGCAGTACTTC
TRBJ2-3 | TRBD2 | TRBV7-2 | NA | CASSSQRGGRTDTQYF | TGTGCCAGCAGCTCTCAGCGGGGGGGCCGTACAGATACGCAGTATTTT
TRBJ2-3 | TRBD2 | TRBV2 | NA | CASSERLAGGITSTDTQYF | TGTGCCAGCAGTGAAAGACTAGCGGGAGGGATTACTAGCACAGATACGCAGTATTTT